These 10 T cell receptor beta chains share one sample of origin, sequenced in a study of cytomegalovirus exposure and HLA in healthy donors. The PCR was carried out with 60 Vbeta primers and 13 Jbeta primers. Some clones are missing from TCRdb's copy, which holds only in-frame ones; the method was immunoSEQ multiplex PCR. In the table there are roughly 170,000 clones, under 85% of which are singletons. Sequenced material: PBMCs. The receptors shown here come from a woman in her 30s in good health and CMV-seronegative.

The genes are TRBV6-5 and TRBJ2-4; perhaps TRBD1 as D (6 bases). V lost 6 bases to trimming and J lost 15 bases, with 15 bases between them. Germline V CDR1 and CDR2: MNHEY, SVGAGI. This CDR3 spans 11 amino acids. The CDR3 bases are TGTGCCAGCAGGGGATACAGGGAAACGTACTTC. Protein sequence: CASRGYRETYF.

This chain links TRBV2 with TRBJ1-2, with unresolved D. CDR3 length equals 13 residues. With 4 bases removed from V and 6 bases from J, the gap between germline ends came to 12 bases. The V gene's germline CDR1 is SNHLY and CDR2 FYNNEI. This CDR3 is CASSVRGSHGYTF. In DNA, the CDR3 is TGTGCCAGCAGTGTGAGAGGGTCCCATGGCTACACCTTC.

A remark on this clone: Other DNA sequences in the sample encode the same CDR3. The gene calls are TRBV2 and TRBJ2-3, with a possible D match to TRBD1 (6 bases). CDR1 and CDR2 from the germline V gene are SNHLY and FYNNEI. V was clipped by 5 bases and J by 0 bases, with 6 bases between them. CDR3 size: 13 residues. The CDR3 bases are TGTGCCAGCAGTCAGGGGAGCACAGATACGCAGTATTTT. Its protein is CASSQGSTDTQYF. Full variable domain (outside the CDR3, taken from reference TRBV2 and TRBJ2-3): EPEVTQTPSHQVTQMGQEVILRCVPISNHLYFYWYRQILGQKVEFLVSFYNNEISEKSEIFDDQFSVERPDGSNFTLKIRSTKLEDSAMYFCASSQGSTDTQYFGPGTRLTVL.

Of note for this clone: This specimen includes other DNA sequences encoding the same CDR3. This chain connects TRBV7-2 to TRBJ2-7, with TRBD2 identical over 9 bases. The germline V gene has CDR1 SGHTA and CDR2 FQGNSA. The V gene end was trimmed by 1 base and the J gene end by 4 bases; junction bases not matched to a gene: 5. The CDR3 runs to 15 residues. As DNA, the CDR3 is TGTGCCAGCAGCTTAGGGGCGGGGGGGGCATACGAGCAGTACTTC. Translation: CASSLGAGGAYEQYF.

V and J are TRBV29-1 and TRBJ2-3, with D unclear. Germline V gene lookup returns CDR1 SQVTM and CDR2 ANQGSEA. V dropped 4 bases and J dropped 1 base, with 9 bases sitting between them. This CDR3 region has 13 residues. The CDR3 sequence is CSVANSGTDTQYF. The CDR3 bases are TGCAGCGTTGCTAACTCCGGCACAGATACGCAGTATTTT.

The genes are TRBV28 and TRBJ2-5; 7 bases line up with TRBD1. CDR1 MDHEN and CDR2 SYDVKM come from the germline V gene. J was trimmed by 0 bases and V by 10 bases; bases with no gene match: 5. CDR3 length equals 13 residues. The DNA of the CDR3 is TGTGCCACCTGTGGGACAGACCAAGAGACCCAGTACTTC. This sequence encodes CATCGTDQETQYF.

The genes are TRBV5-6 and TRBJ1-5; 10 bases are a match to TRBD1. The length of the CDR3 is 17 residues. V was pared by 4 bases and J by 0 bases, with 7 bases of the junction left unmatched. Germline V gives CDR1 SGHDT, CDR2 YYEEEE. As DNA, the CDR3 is TGTGCCAGCAGCATATCACGGGACAGGGGTAGCAATCAGCCCCAGCATTTT. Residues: CASSISRDRGSNQPQHF.

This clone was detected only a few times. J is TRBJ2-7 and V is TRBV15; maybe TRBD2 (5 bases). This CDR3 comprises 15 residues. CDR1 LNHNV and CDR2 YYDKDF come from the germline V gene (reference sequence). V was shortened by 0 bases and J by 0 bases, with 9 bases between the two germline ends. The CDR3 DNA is TGTGCCACCAGCAGAGAACGGGGATCCTCCTACGAGCAGTACTTC. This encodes CATSRERGSSYEQYF.

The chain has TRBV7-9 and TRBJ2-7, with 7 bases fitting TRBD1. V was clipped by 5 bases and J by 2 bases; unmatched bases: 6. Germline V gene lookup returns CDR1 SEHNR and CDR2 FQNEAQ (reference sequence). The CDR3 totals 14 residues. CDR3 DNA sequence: TGTGCCAGCAGCCCCGGGGACAGTCCCTACGAGCAGTACTTC. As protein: CASSPGDSPYEQYF.

The CDR3 nucleotides are TGTGCCAGCAGTCCCAGGACTAGCGGGAGGATTAATGAGCAGTTCTTC. The encoded protein is CASSPRTSGRINEQFF. V gene TRBV27 combines with J gene TRBJ2-1; TRBD2 matches 14 bases. This CDR3 contains 16 residues. Trimming removed 5 bases from V and 7 bases from J; junction bases left unmatched: 7. Germline assignment: CDR1 MNHEY and CDR2 SMNVEV (reference sequence).